This TCR beta chain appears in the sequencing data of a study of technical replicates of blood from four donors. CDR1 and CDR2 (germline): SNHLY, FYNNEI. The CDR3 has 13 amino acids. Trimming cost V 5 bases and J 1 base, with 7 bases left between them. Method: immunoSEQ multiplex PCR; TCRdb's copy keeps in-frame clones and lacks some. The profile shows 60,000 to 85,000 clones, roughly nine tenths of them singletons. The rearrangement uses TRBV2 and TRBJ2-3, with a possible D match to TRBD1 (5 bases). The source of this sequence is a human donor in good health. The sample was T cells isolated from PBMCs. The chain's CDR3 is CASSSQGTDTQYF. DNA for the CDR3: TGTGCCAGCAGTTCACAGGGCACAGATACGCAGTATTTT.